The clone carrying this T cell receptor beta chain was seen at least ten times. The antigen remains undetermined. The library targeted TCRbeta and was prepared with unique molecular identifiers. TCRdb fed the PCR reads into MiXCR, producing one record per CDR3 protein. The repertoire holds hundreds of thousands of distinct CDR3 sequences, under 15% seen once, with around 2% in the top ten. This sample is drawn from a study of T-cell reconstitution after alpha-beta-depleted transplantation in children. Study-level results: Several hundred expanded graft clones reportedly gave rise to the alpha-beta T cells present about two months after transplant.

The source of this sequence is a male patient aged 10 to 17 who had a stem cell transplant for acute myeloid leukemia, so the T cells may come from the graft donor. This sample comprised PBMCs, mostly from graft donor cells, obtained 360 days after TCRalphabeta/CD19-depleted stem cell transplant.

CDR3 protein: CASSLGVAYSPNEQFF. Written as DNA, the CDR3 is TGTGCCAGCAGCTTAGGGGTCGCCTATTCCCCCAATGAGCAGTTCTTC. The chain joins TRBV11-2 to TRBJ2-1, with no clear D. The V end lost 1 base, the J end lost 6 bases, and 16 bases lay between the germline ends. CDR1 is SGHAT, CDR2 FQNNGV, per germline. This CDR3 region has 16 residues.